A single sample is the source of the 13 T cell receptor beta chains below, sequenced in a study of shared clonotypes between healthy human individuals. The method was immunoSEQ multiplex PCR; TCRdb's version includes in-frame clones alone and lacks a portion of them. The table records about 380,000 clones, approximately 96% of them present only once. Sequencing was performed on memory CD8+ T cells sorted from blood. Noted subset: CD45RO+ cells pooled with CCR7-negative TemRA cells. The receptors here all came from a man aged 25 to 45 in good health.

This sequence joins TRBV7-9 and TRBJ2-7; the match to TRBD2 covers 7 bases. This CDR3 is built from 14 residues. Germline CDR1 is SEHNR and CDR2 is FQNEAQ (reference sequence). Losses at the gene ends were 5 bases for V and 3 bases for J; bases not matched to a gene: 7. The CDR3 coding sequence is TGTGCCAGCAGCCCCGGGGGGACCCTCTACGAGCAGTACTTC. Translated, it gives CASSPGGTLYEQYF.

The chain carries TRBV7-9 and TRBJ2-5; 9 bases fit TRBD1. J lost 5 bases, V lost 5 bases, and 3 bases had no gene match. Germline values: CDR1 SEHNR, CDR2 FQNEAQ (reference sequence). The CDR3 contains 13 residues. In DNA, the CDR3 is TGTGCCAGCAGCCGGGACAGGGATGAGACCCAGTACTTC. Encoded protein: CASSRDRDETQYF. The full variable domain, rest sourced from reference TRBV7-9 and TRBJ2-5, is DTGVSQNPRHKITKRGQNVTFRCDPISEHNRLYWYRQTLGQGPEFLTYFQNEAQLEKSRLLSDRFSAERPKGSFSTLEIQRTEQGDSAMYLCASSRDRDETQYFGPGTRLLVL.

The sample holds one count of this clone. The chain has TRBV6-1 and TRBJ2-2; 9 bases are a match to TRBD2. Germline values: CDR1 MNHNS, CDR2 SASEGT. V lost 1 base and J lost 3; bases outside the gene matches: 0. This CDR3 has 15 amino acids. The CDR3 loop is CASSEVAGDTGELFF. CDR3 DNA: TGTGCCAGCAGTGAAGTAGCGGGAGACACCGGGGAGCTGTTTTTT.

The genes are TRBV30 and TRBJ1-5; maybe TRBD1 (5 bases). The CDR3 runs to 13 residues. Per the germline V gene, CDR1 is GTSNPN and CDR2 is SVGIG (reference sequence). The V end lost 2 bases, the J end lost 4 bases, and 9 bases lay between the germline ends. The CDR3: CAWSPEGNQPQHF. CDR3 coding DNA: TGTGCCTGGAGTCCTGAGGGGAATCAGCCCCAGCATTTT.

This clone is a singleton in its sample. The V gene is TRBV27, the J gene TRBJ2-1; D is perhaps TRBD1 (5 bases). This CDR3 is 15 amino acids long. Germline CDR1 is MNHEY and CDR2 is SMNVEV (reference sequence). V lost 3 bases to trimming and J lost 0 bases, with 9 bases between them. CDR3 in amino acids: CASSFDRSSYNEQFF. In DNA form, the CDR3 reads TGTGCCAGCAGTTTCGACAGAAGCTCCTACAATGAGCAGTTCTTC.

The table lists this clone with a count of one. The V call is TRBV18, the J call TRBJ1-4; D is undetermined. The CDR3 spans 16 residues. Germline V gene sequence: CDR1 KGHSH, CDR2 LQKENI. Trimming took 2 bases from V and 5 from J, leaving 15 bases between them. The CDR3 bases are TGTGCCAGCTCACCATCTGCGACGACGCGAAATGAAAAACTGTTTTTT. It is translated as CASSPSATTRNEKLFF.

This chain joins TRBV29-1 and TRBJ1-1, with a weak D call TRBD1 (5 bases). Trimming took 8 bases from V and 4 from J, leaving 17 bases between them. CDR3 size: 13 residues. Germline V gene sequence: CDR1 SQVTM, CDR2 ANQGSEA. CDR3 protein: CSLESRGSTEAFF. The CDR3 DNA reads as TGCAGCCTCGAATCGAGGGGTAGCACTGAAGCTTTCTTT. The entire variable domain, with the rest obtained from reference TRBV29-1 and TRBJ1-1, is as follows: SAVISQKPSRDICQRGTSLTIQCQVDSQVTMMFWYRQQPGQSLTLIATANQGSEATYESGFVIDKFPISRPNLTFSTLTVSNMSPEDSSIYLCSLESRGSTEAFFGQGTRLTVV.

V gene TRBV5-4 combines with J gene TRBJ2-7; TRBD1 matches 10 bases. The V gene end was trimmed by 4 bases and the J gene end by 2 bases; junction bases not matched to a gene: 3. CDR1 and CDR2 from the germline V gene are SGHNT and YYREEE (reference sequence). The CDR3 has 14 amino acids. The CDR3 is CASSRGQGAYEQYF. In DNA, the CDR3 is TGTGCCAGCAGCCGCGGACAGGGGGCCTACGAGCAGTACTTC.

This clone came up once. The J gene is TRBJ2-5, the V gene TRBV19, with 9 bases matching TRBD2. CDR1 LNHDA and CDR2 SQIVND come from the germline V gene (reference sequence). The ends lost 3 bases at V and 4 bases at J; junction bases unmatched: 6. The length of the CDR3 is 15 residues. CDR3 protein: CASSIGGGRGETQYF. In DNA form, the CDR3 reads TGTGCCAGTAGTATTGGGGGCGGGAGGGGAGAGACCCAGTACTTC.

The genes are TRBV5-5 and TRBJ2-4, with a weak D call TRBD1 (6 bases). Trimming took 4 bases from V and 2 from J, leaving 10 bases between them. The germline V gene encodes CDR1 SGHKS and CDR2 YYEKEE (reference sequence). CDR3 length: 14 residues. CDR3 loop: CASSHRAPKNIQYF. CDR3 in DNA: TGTGCCAGCAGCCACAGGGCCCCCAAAAACATTCAGTACTTC.

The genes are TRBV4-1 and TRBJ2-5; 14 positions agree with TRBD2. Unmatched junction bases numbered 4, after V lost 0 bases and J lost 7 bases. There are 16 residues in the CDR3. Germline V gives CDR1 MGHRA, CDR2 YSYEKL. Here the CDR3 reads CASSQEGLAGDGTQYF. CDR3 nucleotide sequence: TGCGCCAGCAGCCAAGAGGGACTAGCGGGAGACGGGACCCAGTACTTC.

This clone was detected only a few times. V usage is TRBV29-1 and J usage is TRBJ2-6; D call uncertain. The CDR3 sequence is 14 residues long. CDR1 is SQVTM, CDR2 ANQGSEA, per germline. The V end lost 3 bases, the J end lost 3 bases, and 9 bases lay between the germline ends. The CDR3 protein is CSVDSGFGANVLTF. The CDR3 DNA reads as TGCAGCGTTGATTCGGGTTTTGGGGCCAACGTCCTGACTTTC. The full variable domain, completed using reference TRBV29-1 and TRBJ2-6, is SAVISQKPSRDICQRGTSLTIQCQVDSQVTMMFWYRQQPGQSLTLIATANQGSEATYESGFVIDKFPISRPNLTFSTLTVSNMSPEDSSIYLCSVDSGFGANVLTFGAGSRLTVL.

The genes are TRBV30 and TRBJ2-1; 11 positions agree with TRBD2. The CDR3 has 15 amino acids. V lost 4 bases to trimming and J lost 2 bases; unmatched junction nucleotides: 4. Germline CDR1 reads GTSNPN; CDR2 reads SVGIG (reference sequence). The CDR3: CAWIDSGRAYNEQFF. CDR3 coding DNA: TGTGCCTGGATAGATAGCGGGAGGGCCTACAATGAGCAGTTCTTC.